Below, 25 T cell receptor beta chains from the same sample are listed, as sequenced in a study of blood T cells in healthy people across ages. Together with a sample-barcoded 5' primer, a J-beta primer mix was included in a second PCR lasting roughly 6 to 12 cycles. Each CDR3 protein is one row after TCRdb ran MiXCR on the 5' RACE reads. The profile shows around 1,000,000 distinct CDR3 sequences, approximately 38% of them singletons. The sample taken for sequencing was blood. These receptors were collected from a young man in good health.

The rearrangement joins TRBV4-1 to TRBJ2-7, with 9 bases lining up with TRBD2. Germline lookup yields CDR1 MGHRA and CDR2 YSYEKL. V was clipped by 4 bases and J by 7 bases; unmatched bases: 23. The CDR3 sequence is 19 residues long. CDR3 bases: TGCGCCAGCAGCCCTAGCGGGGCTAACAAAATGAGCTCCTACAATGAGCAGTACTTC. Protein sequence: CASSPSGANKMSSYNEQYF.

This chain joins TRBV10-3 and TRBJ2-7; D is possibly TRBD2 (7 bases). The CDR3 length is 15 residues. Germline loops: CDR1 ENHRY, CDR2 SYGVKD. V was cut by 7 bases and J by 4 bases, with 20 bases left in between. The DNA of the CDR3 is TGTGCCATCACTAGTTCTGAGGGGGGGCAGTACGAGCAGTACTTC. Amino acids: CAITSSEGGQYEQYF.

The gene calls are TRBV15 and TRBJ1-1; a weak D match, TRBD1 (5 bases). Trimming left V 0 bases short and J 2 bases short, with 10 bases between. Germline lookup yields CDR1 LNHNV and CDR2 YYDKDF (reference sequence). This CDR3 spans 15 amino acids. CDR3 DNA: TGTGCCACCAGCAGAGACGTAGGGGTTAACACTGAAGCTTTCTTT. Protein: CATSRDVGVNTEAFF.

This clonotype showed up just a few times. The rearrangement uses TRBV11-2 and TRBJ2-1, with a tentative D call TRBD2 (6 bases). The DNA end is more similar to TRBJ2-7, so the J call may be wrong. This CDR3 is built from 15 residues. The germline V gene has CDR1 SGHAT and CDR2 FQNNGV. DNA for the CDR3: TGTGCCAGCAGGAACACGCGGGACGGCTACAATGAGCAGTACTTC. This translates into CASRNTRDGYNEQYF.

V is TRBV14 and J is TRBJ2-1; D gene ambiguous. The V gene's germline CDR1 is SGHDN and CDR2 FVKESK. CDR3 length equals 15 residues. V was cut by 7 bases and J by 5 bases, with 18 bases left in between. For the CDR3, the DNA is TGTGCCAGCACCCCAAGACGGGTCAGTGACAATGAGCAGTTCTTC. It specifies CASTPRRVSDNEQFF. The whole variable domain, filled in from reference TRBV14 and TRBJ2-1, reads EAGVTQFPSHSVIEKGQTVTLRCDPISGHDNLYWYRRVMGKEIKFLLHFVKESKQDESGMPNNRFLAERTGGTYSTLKVQPAELEDSGVYFCASTPRRVSDNEQFFGPGTRLTVL.

There are a few counts of this clonotype. The J gene is TRBJ2-1, the V gene TRBV24-1; weak D call: TRBD1 (6 bases). This CDR3 comprises 14 residues. V was cut by 3 bases and J by 9 bases, with 14 bases left in between. Germline V CDR1 and CDR2: KGHDR, SFDVKD. CDR3 in amino acids: CATSDLRNRAEQFF. The CDR3 nucleotides read TGTGCCACCAGTGATCTCCGGAACAGGGCTGAGCAGTTCTTC.

The chain employs TRBV6-2 or TRBV6-3 and TRBJ2-2, with D perhaps TRBD1 or TRBD2 (5 bases each). Between the trimmed V and J ends, which lost 0 bases and 0 bases, there was a span of 8 bases. Germline CDR1 reads MNHEY; CDR2 reads SVGEGT. The CDR3 totals 16 residues. The CDR3 loop reads CASSYSRGPNTGELFF. In nucleotides, the CDR3 is TGTGCCAGCAGTTACTCGAGGGGCCCGAACACCGGGGAGCTGTTTTTT.

The chain is built from TRBV7-9 and TRBJ1-1, with D hard to call. The germline V gene encodes CDR1 SEHNR and CDR2 FQNEAQ (reference sequence). Trimming left V 1 base short and J 8 bases short, with 14 bases between. The CDR3 loop spans 14 amino acids. DNA for the CDR3: TGTGCCAGCAGCTTAGGTGGTGGTCTGGTCGAAGCTTTCTTT. This translates into CASSLGGGLVEAFF. The whole variable domain, filled in from reference TRBV7-9 and TRBJ1-1, reads DTGVSQNPRHKITKRGQNVTFRCDPISEHNRLYWYRQTLGQGPEFLTYFQNEAQLEKSRLLSDRFSAERPKGSFSTLEIQRTEQGDSAMYLCASSLGGGLVEAFFGQGTRLTVV.

J is TRBJ2-1 and V is TRBV18; 9 bases map to TRBD1. J lost 7 bases, V lost 4 bases, and 11 bases had no gene match. Germline V gene sequence: CDR1 KGHSH, CDR2 LQKENI. This CDR3 contains 16 residues. CDR3 DNA sequence: TGTGCCAGCTCACGCGAGATACCGGGACAGGGTAATGAGCAGTTCTTC. Amino acid sequence: CASSREIPGQGNEQFF.

The chain carries TRBV9 and TRBJ1-5; D is perhaps TRBD1 (6 bases). CDR1 is SGDLS, CDR2 YYNGEE, per germline. V was cut by 4 bases and J by 6 bases, with 14 bases left in between. CDR3 length: 14 amino acids. In DNA, the CDR3 is TGTGCCAGCAGCCGCAGGGGCTTTGGTCAGCCCCAGCATTTT. Translation gives CASSRRGFGQPQHF.

This chain uses TRBV7-8 with TRBJ2-1, with D possibly being TRBD2 (6 bases). Germline V CDR1 and CDR2: SGHVS, FQNEAQ. The V gene lost 5 bases and the J gene lost 2 bases, with 16 bases spanning the gap. This CDR3 region has 16 residues. In DNA, the CDR3 is TGTGCCAGCAGCCACCCACGGGGGATCCCCTACAATGAGCAGTTCTTC. Translation gives CASSHPRGIPYNEQFF.

This clonotype appeared many times. The rearrangement uses TRBV5-1 and TRBJ2-3; 13 bases fit TRBD2. In germline, CDR1 is SGHRS, CDR2 YFSETQ. The CDR3 is 17 residues long. Trimming at V came to 4 bases and at J to 4 bases, leaving 9 bases not matched to a gene. CDR3 sequence: CASSPLLAGGSADTQYF. In DNA, the CDR3 is TGCGCCAGCAGCCCTTTACTAGCGGGGGGGAGTGCAGATACGCAGTATTTT.

V is TRBV7-8 and J is TRBJ1-2, with D unresolved. V lost 11 bases to trimming and J lost 2 bases, with 12 bases between them. Germline V gene sequence: CDR1 SGHVS, CDR2 FQNEAQ. This CDR3 region has 12 residues. CDR3 in amino acids: CACSATNYGYTF. The CDR3, as DNA: TGTGCCTGCTCAGCAACCAACTATGGCTACACCTTC. The variable domain in full, with the rest retrieved from reference TRBV7-8 and TRBJ1-2, is GAGVSQSPRYKVAKRGQDVALRCDPISGHVSLFWYQQALGQGPEFLTYFQNEAQLDKSGLPSDRFFAERPEGSVSTLKIQRTQQEDSAVYLCACSATNYGYTFGSGTRLTVV.

This clonotype was observed a handful of times. This chain connects TRBV13 to TRBJ2-3; TRBD1 matches 8 bases. The germline CDR1 and CDR2 sequences are PRHDT and FYEKMQ (reference sequence). The length of the CDR3 is 18 residues. V dropped 1 base and J dropped 2; count of bases not matched to a gene: 11. The CDR3 coding sequence is TGTGCCAGCAGCTTAGTGACAGGGGCCCTAGTACACACAGATACGCAGTATTTT. It translates to CASSLVTGALVHTDTQYF.

The chain carries TRBV7-9 and TRBJ1-6; unclear D gene. Deletions cut 5 bases from V and 9 bases from J, with 8 bases between. This CDR3 comprises 12 residues. Germline V gene data show CDR1 as SEHNR and CDR2 as FQNEAQ (reference sequence). DNA of the CDR3: TGTGCCAGCAGCCGTGGTCTTTCACCCCTCCACTTT. It codes for CASSRGLSPLHF.

This clonotype was counted a few times. The chain uses TRBV24-1 and TRBJ2-4, with TRBD1 as a possible D gene (6 bases). Per the germline V gene, CDR1 is KGHDR and CDR2 is SFDVKD. Trimming shortened V by 5 bases and J by 4 bases, and 11 bases separated the two germline ends. There are 14 residues in the CDR3. As DNA, the CDR3 is TGTGCCACCAGTGGTAGGACAGAAAAAAACATTCAGTACTTC. Protein sequence: CATSGRTEKNIQYF.

This clonotype was seen more than once but under ten times. The chain recombines TRBV25-1 with TRBJ1-4; 9 nucleotides align to TRBD1. Unmatched junction bases numbered 19, after V lost 8 bases and J lost 0 bases. Per germline, CDR1 MGHDK and CDR2 SYGVNS. This CDR3 spans 20 amino acids. Here the CDR3 DNA reads TGTGCCAGCGGGGGGACAGGGCACGCCAAGACCCTTACAACTAATGAAAAACTGTTTTTT. Its translation: CASGGTGHAKTLTTNEKLFF.

This chain links TRBV27 with TRBJ2-1; TRBD2 matches 7 bases. V shed 6 bases, J shed 2 bases, and the junction held 7 bases outside the gene matches. Germline V gene data show CDR1 as MNHEY and CDR2 as SMNVEV (reference sequence). The CDR3 extends over 15 amino acids. CDR3 bases: TGTGCCAGCAGGACCGGGACTACAGCCTACAATGAGCAGTTCTTC. The encoded protein is CASRTGTTAYNEQFF.

In its sample, this clonotype was seen a few times. The rearrangement links TRBV4-2 to TRBJ2-6; D is undetermined. This CDR3 is 17 amino acids long. Germline loops: CDR1 LGHNA, CDR2 YNFKEQ. Between the trimmed V and J ends, which lost 5 bases and 2 bases, there was a span of 16 bases. CDR3 bases: TGTGCCAGCAGCTTTTCCGTGGGTAGAACTGGGGCCAACGTCCTGACTTTC. This encodes CASSFSVGRTGANVLTF.

J is TRBJ2-7 and V is TRBV14; D possibly corresponds to TRBD1 (7 bases). The length of the CDR3 is 15 residues. Germline V lookup: CDR1 SGHDN, CDR2 FVKESK. Trimming removed 4 bases at V and 2 bases at J, with 15 bases between. Written as DNA, the CDR3 is TGTGCCAGCAGCCGTCAGGGGGGCGCAACCTACGAGCAGTACTTC. This encodes CASSRQGGATYEQYF.

The chain has TRBV20-1 and TRBJ2-1; no reliable D call. CDR1 is DFQATT, CDR2 SNEGSKA, per germline (reference sequence). This CDR3 is 11 amino acids long. V shed 6 bases and J shed 10 bases, with 13 bases lying between them. The CDR3 DNA reads as TGCAGTGCGACCGTTCTGACGGAGCAGTTCTTC. Amino acid sequence: CSATVLTEQFF.

The gene calls are TRBV7-9 and TRBJ1-1; D is perhaps TRBD1 (6 bases). There are 15 residues in the CDR3. Between the trimmed V and J ends, which lost 6 bases and 0 bases, there was a span of 14 bases. Germline V gives CDR1 SEHNR, CDR2 FQNEAQ (reference sequence). CDR3 loop: CASSFTGTMNTEAFF. The CDR3 nucleotides are TGTGCCAGCAGTTTCACCGGGACAATGAACACTGAAGCTTTCTTT.

This clonotype was counted a single time. This may stem from a read error, because a much larger clone lies one nucleotide away. The chain links TRBV29-1 to TRBJ2-5; D not resolved. The CDR3 has 13 residues. Trimming removed 2 bases from V and 11 bases from J, with 18 bases in between. Germline assignment: CDR1 SQVTM and CDR2 ANQGSEA. The CDR3 here is CSVERRFGNEQYF. The CDR3 DNA follows: TGCAGCGTTGAAAGACGGTTCGGCAATGAGCAGTACTTC.

The genes are TRBV7-9 and TRBJ2-2; D possibly corresponds to TRBD1 (6 bases). The CDR3 is 15 amino acids. Germline CDR1 SEHNR, CDR2 FQNEAQ (reference sequence). Trimming removed 6 bases at V and 2 bases at J, with 13 bases between. The CDR3 coding sequence is TGTGCCAGCAGACGAGGACAGAAAAACACCGGGGAGCTGTTTTTT. It codes for CASRRGQKNTGELFF.

The V and J genes are TRBV12-3 or TRBV12-4 and TRBJ1-3; perhaps TRBD1 as D (6 bases). The CDR3 extends over 13 amino acids. Trimming removed 10 bases from V and 3 bases from J, with 13 bases in between. In nucleotides, the CDR3 is TGTGCCACGCGGGCAGGGGTTGGAAACACCATATATTTT. The encoded protein is CATRAGVGNTIYF.